Below, one TCR beta chain is given with its context. No antigen is known for it. RNA was extracted from bulk tissue without any cell sorting. More than 3 cm separated this lung sample from the edge of the tumor. Donors were chemotherapy-naive, newly diagnosed lung cancer surgical patients in China, August–late 2014. The data originate from a study of tumor and adjacent non-tumor tissue in lung cancer. Study information: On average, productive TCRbeta reads reached roughly 4 million per sample. Overall study results and limits: Top 100 clones took a larger repertoire share in normal lung.

TCRbeta libraries were built with three rounds of nested PCR, modified from ARM-PCR. TCRdb independently ran MiXCR on the multiplex PCR reads; one entry per CDR3 protein. The table records some 97,000 distinct CDR3 sequences, approximately 65% of them present only once. The CDR3 runs 13 residues. Trimming removed 3 bases at V and 9 bases at J, with 18 bases between. Germline V gives CDR1 DFQATT, CDR2 SNEGSKA (reference sequence). The sequence was collected from a man aged 30 to 45 with non-small cell lung cancer. Source material: distant non-tumor lung tissue. The V call is TRBV20-1, the J call TRBJ2-7; D is uncertain. CDR3 sequence reads: CSASLTGRDVQYF. CDR3 DNA sequence: TGCAGTGCTAGTTTGACGGGCAGAGACGTGCAGTACTTC.